This T cell receptor (beta chain) was identified in a study of cytomegalovirus exposure and HLA in healthy donors. For the study at large: The use of the same platform for the 100 to 150 validation repertoires and the roughly 630 first-cohort repertoires was reported by a later analysis.

CDR3 length: 20 amino acids. CDR1 and CDR2 from the germline V gene are LGHNA and YSLEER. The ends lost 0 bases at V and 0 bases at J; junction bases unmatched: 14. Libraries were prepared by immunoSEQ multiplex PCR; TCRdb keeps only in-frame clonotypes and omits some of them. The top ten clones hold 2.6% of a sample with under 250,000 clones, approximately 90% of them seen once. This TCR was sampled from a man aged 18 to 29 in good health and CMV-seronegative. The sequenced material came from PBMCs. J is TRBJ2-1 and V is TRBV4-3, with TRBD2 matching over 7 bases. The CDR3 protein is CASSQDPWGGAGDSYNEQFF. The CDR3, as DNA: TGCGCCAGCAGCCAAGATCCCTGGGGTGGTGCGGGAGACTCCTACAATGAGCAGTTCTTC.